The 10 T cell receptor beta chains in this list originate from one sample, sequenced in a study of blood T cell repertoires in COVID-19. Measured with immunoSEQ multiplex PCR; TCRdb has only the in-frame clones, and not every one. The sample carries 65,000 to 75,000 clones, roughly 84% recorded once. The material sequenced was peripheral blood. These receptor sequences come from a woman aged 80 or older with active or convalescent COVID-19.

The rearrangement uses TRBV7-2 and TRBJ2-7; D may be TRBD2 (5 bases). V lost 5 bases and J 2 bases, leaving 16 bases between the germline ends. The CDR3 runs 15 residues. Germline lookup yields CDR1 SGHTA and CDR2 FQGNSA. CDR3 region: CASSLIAGIPYEQYF. CDR3 nucleotide sequence: TGTGCCAGCAGCCTCATCGCGGGCATCCCCTACGAGCAGTACTTC.

This clone was counted a few times. This rearrangement joins TRBV6-1 to TRBJ2-7; TRBD2 might be the D (5 bases). V lost 2 bases and J 0 bases, leaving 17 bases between the germline ends. The CDR3 sequence is 17 residues long. CDR1 is MNHNS and CDR2 is SASEGT in the germline V gene. CDR3 loop: CASSEFGYSVGSYEQYF. For the CDR3, the DNA is TGTGCCAGCAGTGAATTCGGTTATAGCGTCGGCTCCTACGAGCAGTACTTC.

This rearrangement joins TRBV6-2 or TRBV6-3 to TRBJ1-5; TRBD1 is a possible D gene (5 bases). In germline, CDR1 is MNHEY, CDR2 SVGEGT. V lost 3 bases and J 0 bases, leaving 21 bases between the germline ends. This CDR3 spans 19 amino acids. In DNA, the CDR3 is TGTGCCAGCAGTTATTATTGGACAATCTCCGATTATAGCAATCAGCCCCAGCATTTT. Residues: CASSYYWTISDYSNQPQHF.

The genes are TRBV19 and TRBJ2-7; 10 bases align to TRBD1. Germline V gene data show CDR1 as LNHDA and CDR2 as SQIVND (reference sequence). The length of the CDR3 is 13 residues. J was trimmed by 11 bases and V by 4 bases; bases with no gene match: 8. The CDR3 nucleotides are TGTGCCAGTAGTAGAGGGACAGGGGAGATGGAGTACTTC. Its translation: CASSRGTGEMEYF.

The rearrangement links TRBV3-1 (or the pseudogene TRBV3-2) to TRBJ2-5; tentative D call: TRBD2 (6 bases). The CDR3 spans 14 residues. Germline CDR1 LGHDT, CDR2 YNNKEL (reference sequence). Trimming removed 0 bases from V and 5 bases from J, with 10 bases in between. The CDR3 DNA follows: TGTGCCAGCAGCCAAGATGTTGGGAGGGAGACCCAGTACTTC. Amino acid sequence: CASSQDVGRETQYF.

The V and J genes are TRBV4-1 and TRBJ1-1, with TRBD1 as a possible D gene (5 bases). Germline CDR1 reads MGHRA; CDR2 reads YSYEKL. The CDR3 covers 13 residues. V was cut by 2 bases and J by 5 bases, with 9 bases left in between. DNA of the CDR3: TGCGCCAGCAGCCAATCTGGGGGGACTGAAGCTTTCTTT. Protein sequence: CASSQSGGTEAFF.

The V and J genes are TRBV4-2 and TRBJ1-5; 8 bases line up with TRBD1. The CDR3 covers 18 residues. Germline loops: CDR1 LGHNA, CDR2 YNFKEQ. J gave up 2 bases and V 0 bases, and 9 bases lay outside the gene matches. CDR3 DNA: TGTGCCAGCAGCCAAGATCTGGAGCTGGGACAGGGCAATCAGCCCCAGCATTTT. Amino acid sequence: CASSQDLELGQGNQPQHF.

The chain couples TRBV2 to TRBJ1-3, with 7 bases fitting TRBD1. V dropped 5 bases and J dropped 0; count of bases not matched to a gene: 10. Looked up from germline, CDR1 is SNHLY and CDR2 is FYNNEI. The CDR3 totals 17 residues. The chain's CDR3 is CASSSTGTKSSGNTIYF. Here the CDR3 DNA reads TGTGCCAGCAGTTCGACAGGGACCAAATCCTCTGGAAACACCATATATTTT. Supplemented by reference TRBV2 and TRBJ1-3, the full variable domain reads EPEVTQTPSHQVTQMGQEVILRCVPISNHLYFYWYRQILGQKVEFLVSFYNNEISEKSEIFDDQFSVERPDGSNFTLKIRSTKLEDSAMYFCASSSTGTKSSGNTIYFGEGSWLTVV.

The chain recombines TRBV5-4 with TRBJ2-3; TRBD1 is a possible D gene (6 bases). The germline gives CDR1 SGHNT, CDR2 YYREEE (reference sequence). The CDR3 runs to 17 residues. V lost 0 bases and J lost 2, with 16 bases in between. The CDR3 sequence: CASSLVNREPSTDTQYF. The CDR3 nucleotides are TGTGCCAGCAGCTTGGTAAACAGGGAACCATCCACAGATACGCAGTATTTT.

This clone was picked up one time. V usage is TRBV29-1 and J usage is TRBJ1-4; 9 bases align to TRBD1. Trimming took 7 bases from V and 2 from J; bases not matched to a gene: 5. CDR1 is SQVTM and CDR2 is ANQGSEA in the germline V gene. This CDR3 has 14 amino acids. As DNA, the CDR3 is TGCAGCGCCCTACAGGGGGCTACTAATGAAAAACTGTTTTTT. This encodes CSALQGATNEKLFF. Combining the CDR3 with reference TRBV29-1 and TRBJ1-4 gives the whole variable domain SAVISQKPSRDICQRGTSLTIQCQVDSQVTMMFWYRQQPGQSLTLIATANQGSEATYESGFVIDKFPISRPNLTFSTLTVSNMSPEDSSIYLCSALQGATNEKLFFGSGTQLSVL.